This is a list of T cell receptor beta chains from one sample in a study of read filtering for tumor transcriptome and immune sequencing. TCRdb called the reads again in MiXCR, with one record for every CDR3 protein. The sample consists of about 57,000 distinct CDR3 sequences, 20% to 25% of them appearing once. The specimen sequenced was a population of CD138-negative cells sorted from bone marrow. These TCRs come from a donor at least 40 years old with multiple myeloma. The CDR3 runs from the conserved cysteine through the conserved F or W. The D gene is left open where the match is weak. The size entry is marked missing in some rows and otherwise reads once, few, many or a size class.

few	TRBV28	16	TRBJ1-1	.	TGTGCCAGCACCCTGGGGTCCCTTTCTTCAAACACTGAAGCTTTCTTT	CASTLGSLSSNTEAFF
many	TRBV28	15	TRBJ2-3	.	TGTGCCAGCAGCCCCGGACAGACTAGCACAGATACGCAGTATTTT	CASSPGQTSTDTQYF
many	TRBV2	15	TRBJ1-4	TRBD1	TGTGCCAGCAGTCGCCGGACAGGGGGTAATGAAAAACTGTTTTTT	CASSRRTGGNEKLFF
.	TRBV29-1	14	TRBJ2-1	TRBD2	TGCAGCGTTTCTCGACTAGCGGGAGACCATGAGCAGTTCTTC	CSVSRLAGDHEQFF
many	TRBV7-2	14	TRBJ2-2	.	TGTGCCAGCAGCCCGACGGGGTTGGCCGGGGAGCTGTTTTTT	CASSPTGLAGELFF
many	TRBV6-2/TRBV6-3	14	TRBJ2-1	TRBD2	TGTGCCAGCACTACTAGCGGGTCCTACAGTGAGCAGTTCTTC	CASTTSGSYSEQFF
many	TRBV7-9	15	TRBJ2-2	.	TGTGCCAGCAGCCCTACAGGGCTGGGCACCGGGGAGCTGTTTTTT	CASSPTGLGTGELFF
many	TRBV11-2	12	TRBJ1-2	.	TGTGCCAGCGGGGCGTCGAACTATGGCTACACCTTC	CASGASNYGYTF
many	TRBV12-3/TRBV12-4	13	TRBJ1-2	.	TGTGCCAGCAGTTTTGGCAGGGTGTATGGCTACACCTTC	CASSFGRVYGYTF
many	TRBV27	15	TRBJ2-5	TRBD1	TGTGCCAGCAGTTTATTCGGGACAGGGGGAGAGACCCAGTACTTC	CASSLFGTGGETQYF
many	TRBV10-2	13	TRBJ2-4	TRBD1	TGCGCCAGCTGGGACAGGGGCCAAAACATTCAGTACTTC	CASWDRGQNIQYF
many	TRBV7-9	14	TRBJ2-1	.	TGTGCCAGCAGCTTAGCGCTCGAGGGGACTGAGCAGTTCTTC	CASSLALEGTEQFF
many	TRBV5-1	14	TRBJ1-1	TRBD1	TGCGCCAGCAGCTTGGTAGGGGGCTTCACTGAAGCTTTCTTT	CASSLVGGFTEAFF
many	TRBV24-1	18	TRBJ2-6	TRBD1	TGTGCCACCAGTGACCGGGACAGCAGACCCTCTGGGGCCAACGTCCTGACTTTC	CATSDRDSRPSGANVLTF
many	TRBV5-4	18	TRBJ1-1	.	TGTGCCAGCAGCTTGGAGCCGGACGCTATCTTCATGAACACTGAAGCTTTCTTT	CASSLEPDAIFMNTEAFF
.	TRBV6-2/TRBV6-3	18	TRBJ2-5	TRBD2	TGTGCCAGCAGTTACTTTGGAGTAGCGGGAGAATTAGGAGAGACCCAGTACTTC	CASSYFGVAGELGETQYF
many	TRBV28	17	TRBJ2-1	TRBD1	TGTGCCAGCAGTTCGCTACCGGGACAGGGGATTTACAATGAGCAGTTCTTC	CASSSLPGQGIYNEQFF
many	TRBV5-7	16	TRBJ2-5	TRBD1	TGTGCCAGCAGCGGGCCTCGGCAGGGGGCTATGGAGACCCAGTACTTC	CASSGPRQGAMETQYF